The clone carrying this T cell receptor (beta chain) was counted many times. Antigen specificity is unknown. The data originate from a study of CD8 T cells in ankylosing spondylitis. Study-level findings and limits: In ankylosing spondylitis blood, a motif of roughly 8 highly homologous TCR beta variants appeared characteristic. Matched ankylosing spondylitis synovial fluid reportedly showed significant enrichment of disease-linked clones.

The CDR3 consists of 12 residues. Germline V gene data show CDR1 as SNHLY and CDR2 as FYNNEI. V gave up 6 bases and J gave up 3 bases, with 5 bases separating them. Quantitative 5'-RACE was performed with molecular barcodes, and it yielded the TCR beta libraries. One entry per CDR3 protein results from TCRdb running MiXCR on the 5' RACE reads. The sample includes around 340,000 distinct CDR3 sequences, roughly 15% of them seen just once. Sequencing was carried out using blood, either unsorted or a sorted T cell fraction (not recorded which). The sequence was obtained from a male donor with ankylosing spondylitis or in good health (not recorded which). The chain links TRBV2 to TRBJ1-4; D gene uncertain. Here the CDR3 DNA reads TGTGCCAGCAGGTCGCCTAATGAAAAACTGTTTTTT. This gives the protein CASRSPNEKLFF.